A single sample gave rise to the 7 T cell receptor beta chains below, sequenced in a study of CD8 T cells in ankylosing spondylitis. One entry per CDR3 protein, called by TCRdb with MiXCR from the 5' RACE reads. This sample has about 270,000 distinct CDR3 sequences, with under 35% found just once. Sequencing was done on a sample of blood, either unsorted or a sorted T cell fraction (not recorded which). Receptor source: a male donor with ankylosing spondylitis or in good health (not recorded which).

CDR3 in DNA: TGTGCCAGCAGCCAACAATATGGCTACACCTTC. Its translation: CASSQQYGYTF. The genes are TRBV3-1 and TRBJ1-2, with D unclear. The germline CDR1 and CDR2 sequences are LGHDT and YNNKEL (reference sequence). The length of the CDR3 is 11 residues. Trimming pared 2 bases from V and 5 bases from J, leaving 3 bases between.

This clonotype was picked up many times. V and J are TRBV20-1 and TRBJ2-7; tentative D call: TRBD1 (6 bases). V lost 4 bases, J lost 2 bases, and 15 bases lay in between. The CDR3 runs to 14 residues. Germline V gives CDR1 DFQATT, CDR2 SNEGSKA (reference sequence). The CDR3 coding sequence is TGCAGTGCTAAGGGACCGGGACATCCCTACGAGCAGTACTTC. This codes for CSAKGPGHPYEQYF.

The V call is TRBV10-1, the J call TRBJ2-3; 9 bases are a match to TRBD2. The CDR3 consists of 15 residues. Germline CDR1 and CDR2: WNHNN and SYGVQD (reference sequence). Unmatched junction bases numbered 3, after V lost 2 bases and J lost 3 bases. The CDR3 DNA follows: TGCGCCAGCAGTGAGGTCAGCGGGGGGACAGATACGCAGTATTTT. Protein sequence: CASSEVSGGTDTQYF.

The rearrangement uses TRBV6-5 and TRBJ2-7, with 12 positions matching TRBD1. This CDR3 region has 15 residues. Trimming removed 1 base from V and 4 bases from J; junction bases left unmatched: 2. Per the germline V gene, CDR1 is MNHEY and CDR2 is SVGAGI. The CDR3 DNA reads as TGTGCCAGCAGTTACTTGGGACAGGGGGCGTACGAGCAGTACTTC. Protein sequence: CASSYLGQGAYEQYF.

This clonotype was observed a few times. This chain links TRBV4-1 with TRBJ1-1; a possible D gene is TRBD1 (6 bases). In germline, CDR1 is MGHRA, CDR2 YSYEKL. The CDR3 length is 16 residues. V was cut by 0 bases and J by 6 bases, with 17 bases left in between. The DNA of the CDR3 is TGCGCCAGCAGCCAAGATATGAGGCCCTGGACAGCTGAAGCTTTCTTT. The encoded protein is CASSQDMRPWTAEAFF.

This clonotype was picked up a small number of times. This chain links TRBV6-1 with TRBJ2-5, with TRBD1 matching over 9 bases. CDR1 and CDR2 from the germline V gene are MNHNS and SASEGT. The CDR3 is 16 amino acids. Losses at the gene ends were 5 bases for V and 5 bases for J; bases not matched to a gene: 12. CDR3 in DNA: TGTGCCAGCAGTCGGAGGACAGGGGCGGGTATTGAGACCCAGTACTTC. This sequence encodes CASSRRTGAGIETQYF.

This clonotype was counted a single time. Germline and junction disagree at one end, which may indicate a read error. This chain uses TRBV20-1 with TRBJ2-7; no definite D call. Germline V CDR1 and CDR2: DFQATT, SNEGSKA (reference sequence). The CDR3 totals 14 residues. The CDR3 DNA sequence: TGCAGTGCTAGAGATTTGGCCGGGCGTTACGACCAGTACTTC. As protein: CSARDLAGRYDQYF.